This T cell receptor beta chain was identified during a study of OX40 agonist ivuxolimab in advanced cancers. CDR3 size: 16 residues. Trimming removed 1 base from V and 6 bases from J; junction bases left unmatched: 9. Germline lookup yields CDR1 MGHDK and CDR2 SYGVNS. Study-wide results and limits: Near-lowest levels of clonal expansion characterized partial responders at 0.1-3.0 mg/kg.

TCRdb keeps only in-frame clones here, not all; method: immunoSEQ multiplex PCR. This table holds 55,000 to 70,000 clones, around 83% found once. This clone has just one count. The antigen is unknown. The specimen was CD4+ or CD8+ T cells sorted from blood, collected in a trial of the OX40 agonist ivuxolimab. The clonotype was recovered from an adult with an advanced solid tumor such as melanoma, head and neck, liver or kidney cancer. This rearrangement joins TRBV25-1 to TRBJ2-7, with 10 bases matching TRBD1. CDR3 protein: CASSEWGGQGGAEQYF. In DNA, the CDR3 is TGTGCCAGCAGTGAATGGGGCGGACAGGGGGGCGCCGAGCAGTACTTC.